This T cell receptor (beta chain) was profiled in a study of blood T cells in healthy people across ages. General study findings and limits: Among long-lived donors, naive CD4+ cells were more numerous and diversity higher than in aged donors. Not knowing donor CMV status may have confounded expanded clonotype changes. When one million T cells were used, diversity estimates were thought to be underestimates.

A few counts support this clonotype. What it binds is unknown. V shed 4 bases, J shed 8 bases, and the junction held 12 bases outside the gene matches. The CDR3 runs to 16 residues. The germline V gene encodes CDR1 MGHRA and CDR2 YSYEKL. A second PCR, run for about 7 to 11 cycles, used a sample-barcoded 5' primer plus a J-beta primer mix. TCRdb used MiXCR to reprocess the 5' RACE reads, holding one entry per CDR3 protein. The sample lists over 1,500,000 distinct CDR3 sequences; around half were seen once. Donors were healthy Caucasian individuals from Russia aged roughly 6 to 95. The sequenced sample consisted of blood. This rearrangement joins TRBV4-1 to TRBJ2-4, with 9 bases identical to TRBD1. The receptor was isolated from a woman aged 40 to 55 in good health. The CDR3 coding sequence is TGCGCCAGCAGCCCATATGGGGACAGGGCCAGGGACATTCAGTACTTC. It encodes CASSPYGDRARDIQYF.